The 19 T cell receptor beta chains below come from one sample, sequenced in a study of cytomegalovirus exposure and HLA in healthy donors. Vbeta (60) and Jbeta (13) primers were used in the PCR. The repertoire was sequenced with immunoSEQ multiplex PCR; TCRdb's copy has only in-frame clones and lacks some. The data contain 85,000 to 130,000 clones, roughly 78% of them singletons. Sequenced: PBMCs. These receptors came from a woman between 35 and 50 years old in good health and CMV-seronegative.

This chain connects TRBV14 to TRBJ1-2, with D possibly matching TRBD1 (5 bases). Trimming stripped 1 base from V and 2 bases from J, with 5 bases between. This CDR3 region has 13 residues. In germline, CDR1 is SGHDN, CDR2 FVKESK. As DNA, the CDR3 is TGTGCCAGCAGCCAAGGACAGAACTATGGCTACACCTTC. Translation: CASSQGQNYGYTF.

On this clone: A read error may account for a junction end that differs from germline. Within the sample, other DNA sequences also encode this same CDR3. The chain links TRBV6-1 to TRBJ2-3; TRBD1 matches at 7 bases. Germline CDR1 MNHNS, CDR2 SASEGT. This CDR3 region has 17 residues. DNA for the CDR3: TGTGCCAGCAGTGAAGAGACGACAGGGTGGAGCACGGATACGCAGTATTTT. It is translated as CASSEETTGWSTDTQYF.

The chain employs TRBV7-2 and TRBJ2-3; 10 bases match TRBD1. Losses at the gene ends were 5 bases for V and 4 bases for J; bases not matched to a gene: 12. This CDR3 contains 17 residues. Germline CDR1 reads SGHTA; CDR2 reads FQGNSA. The CDR3 DNA sequence: TGTGCCAGCAGCCGTAGTGCCTTGACAGGGGGCTCAGATACGCAGTATTTT. Protein sequence: CASSRSALTGGSDTQYF. Drawing the rest from reference TRBV7-2 and TRBJ2-3, the complete variable domain is GAGVSQSPSNKVTEKGKDVELRCDPISGHTALYWYRQSLGQGLEFLIYFQGNSAPDKSGLPSDRFSAERTGGSVSTLTIQRTQQEDSAVYLCASSRSALTGGSDTQYFGPGTRLTVL.

The chain joins TRBV9 to TRBJ2-2; D might be TRBD1 (5 bases). Per germline, CDR1 SGDLS and CDR2 YYNGEE. V was pared by 3 bases and J by 0 bases, with 12 bases between. The CDR3 consists of 16 residues. The CDR3 loop is CASSGWTLPNTGELFF. CDR3 in DNA: TGTGCCAGCAGCGGATGGACACTCCCGAACACCGGGGAGCTGTTTTTT.

The chain is built from TRBV29-1 and TRBJ2-3; TRBD2 matches at 7 bases. CDR1 is SQVTM, CDR2 ANQGSEA, per germline. V lost 7 bases and J lost 10; bases outside the gene matches: 14. The CDR3 has 13 residues. The CDR3 region has the DNA TGCAGCGCCCTGAGAGGGGACTACCGGGCGCAGTATTTT. Its translation: CSALRGDYRAQYF.

The V call is TRBV28, the J call TRBJ1-5; tentatively, D is TRBD1 (5 bases). The CDR3 runs 13 residues. V lost 2 bases and J lost 6, with 8 bases in between. Germline V gives CDR1 MDHEN, CDR2 SYDVKM. This CDR3 reads CASSLRGGQPQHF. The CDR3 DNA reads as TGTGCCAGCAGTTTAAGGGGCGGTCAGCCCCAGCATTTT.

Worth noting for this clone: This same CDR3 is encoded by further DNA sequences in the sample. The genes are TRBV5-1 and TRBJ2-3, with a tentative D call TRBD2 (5 bases). CDR3 length equals 16 residues. Per the germline V gene, CDR1 is SGHRS and CDR2 is YFSETQ. V gave up 5 bases and J gave up 4 bases, with 20 bases separating them. The CDR3 sequence: CASRPQNTRRSDTQYF. CDR3 sequence (DNA): TGCGCCAGCAGACCACAAAATACTAGGAGATCAGATACGCAGTATTTT.

In DNA form, the CDR3 reads TGTGCCAGCAGCTTAACCGGACTACTCTTGGGCGAAAAACTGTTTTTT. Its protein is CASSLTGLLLGEKLFF. This chain uses TRBV5-5 with TRBJ1-4, with unresolved D. Deletions cut 2 bases from V and 8 bases from J, with 19 bases between. The CDR3 is 16 amino acids. Germline V lookup: CDR1 SGHKS, CDR2 YYEKEE (reference sequence).

This clone was counted between two and nine times. The rearrangement uses TRBV29-1 and TRBJ2-7, with D tentatively TRBD2 (5 bases). Germline lookup yields CDR1 SQVTM and CDR2 ANQGSEA. V was clipped by 4 bases and J by 7 bases, with 14 bases between them. The CDR3 consists of 12 residues. The CDR3 nucleotides are TGCAGCGTTGGGGCGCACTCGGGGGAGCAGTACTTC. Protein: CSVGAHSGEQYF.

The chain uses TRBV9 and TRBJ1-1; tentatively, D is TRBD1 (6 bases). This CDR3 comprises 15 residues. V was pared by 2 bases and J by 3 bases, with 14 bases between. Per germline, CDR1 SGDLS and CDR2 YYNGEE. This CDR3 is CASSVDQGSYTEAFF. The CDR3 DNA reads TGTGCCAGCAGCGTCGACCAGGGGTCATACACTGAAGCTTTCTTT.

The chain has TRBV4-3 and TRBJ2-1; D perhaps matches TRBD2 (7 bases). The V end was cut by 4 bases, the J end by 9 bases, with 13 bases between. This CDR3 comprises 13 residues. Germline V gene data show CDR1 as LGHNA and CDR2 as YSLEER. Here the CDR3 DNA reads TGCGCCAGCAGCCCCAGTCGGGGGGCTGAGCAGTTCTTC. Translating it yields CASSPSRGAEQFF.

The gene calls are TRBV29-1 and TRBJ2-7; D remains unclear. Looked up from germline, CDR1 is SQVTM and CDR2 is ANQGSEA. The V gene lost 7 bases and the J gene lost 2 bases, with 15 bases spanning the gap. CDR3 length: 13 amino acids. The CDR3 region has the DNA TGCAGCGCCTGGTCTCAGATTACCTACGAGCAGTACTTC. This sequence encodes CSAWSQITYEQYF.

J is TRBJ2-7 and V is TRBV13, with 11 bases lining up with TRBD1. V lost 5 bases to trimming and J lost 5 bases; unmatched junction nucleotides: 5. The CDR3 totals 14 residues. Germline V gives CDR1 PRHDT, CDR2 FYEKMQ (reference sequence). The CDR3 here is CASSIPGQGDEQYF. CDR3 nucleotide sequence: TGTGCCAGCAGCATTCCGGGACAGGGGGACGAGCAGTACTTC.

This clone has a handful of counts. This rearrangement joins TRBV5-1 to TRBJ2-3, with 8 positions matching TRBD2. The CDR3 length is 19 residues. Unmatched junction bases numbered 16, after V lost 4 bases and J lost 0 bases. Germline lookup yields CDR1 SGHRS and CDR2 YFSETQ. CDR3 loop: CASSPASGAGGTSTDTQYF. The CDR3 DNA sequence: TGCGCCAGCAGCCCGGCGAGTGGGGCGGGAGGTACCAGCACAGATACGCAGTATTTT.

The chain employs TRBV28 and TRBJ1-5, with D perhaps TRBD1 (5 bases). Looked up from germline, CDR1 is MDHEN and CDR2 is SYDVKM. The CDR3 consists of 14 residues. V was clipped by 2 bases and J by 6 bases, with 11 bases between them. The CDR3 reads CASSLPGEGQPQHF. CDR3 in DNA: TGTGCCAGCAGTTTACCGGGGGAAGGTCAGCCCCAGCATTTT.

The rearrangement joins TRBV6-6 to TRBJ2-7; TRBD1 agrees at 9 bases. V lost 7 bases to trimming and J lost 0 bases; unmatched junction nucleotides: 10. From germline, CDR1 is MNHNY and CDR2 SVGAGI (reference sequence). This CDR3 is built from 16 residues. The CDR3, as DNA: TGTGCCAGCATCAAGGGACAGGGATTGGGCTCCTACGAGCAGTACTTC. This codes for CASIKGQGLGSYEQYF.

This chain links TRBV7-9 with TRBJ1-5; TRBD1 agrees at 9 bases. Looked up from germline, CDR1 is SEHNR and CDR2 is FQNEAQ (reference sequence). The trim removed 4 bases at V and 5 bases at J, leaving 3 bases unmatched. CDR3 size: 14 residues. CDR3: CASSYTGGDQPQHF. The DNA of the CDR3 is TGTGCCAGCAGCTACACAGGGGGCGATCAGCCCCAGCATTTT.

There are a few counts of this clone. The chain is built from TRBV6-5 and TRBJ2-7, with D unclear. The V gene's germline CDR1 is MNHEY and CDR2 SVGAGI. CDR3 length equals 15 residues. Deletions cut 2 bases from V and 0 bases from J, with 11 bases between. CDR3 loop: CASSYSPSSSYEQYF. The CDR3 region has the DNA TGTGCCAGCAGTTACAGTCCGTCCAGCTCCTACGAGCAGTACTTC.

The rearrangement links TRBV6-1 to TRBJ2-3, with a possible D match to TRBD2 (5 bases). Germline values: CDR1 MNHNS, CDR2 SASEGT. Trimming shortened V by 11 bases and J by 4 bases, and 7 bases separated the two germline ends. The CDR3 runs to 10 residues. DNA of the CDR3: TGTGCCGGAGGAGCAGATACGCAGTATTTT. Its protein product is CAGGADTQYF.